This T cell receptor beta chain was observed in a study of blood T cell repertoires in COVID-19. This clone was counted once. Sequencing was performed with immunoSEQ multiplex PCR; in TCRdb, only in-frame clones are kept and a portion is missing. The profile shows some 170,000 clones, approximately 95% of them singletons. Deletions cut 7 bases from V and 6 bases from J, with 10 bases between. Germline loops: CDR1 LNHDA, CDR2 SQIVND (reference sequence). The CDR3 length is 12 residues. The sequence came from an older woman with COVID-19, enrolled during active disease. The chain uses TRBV19 and TRBJ1-5; unclear D gene. The source material was peripheral blood. The CDR3 DNA reads TGTGCCAGTAAGGCGGGGAGTCAGCCCCAGCATTTT. Translated: CASKAGSQPQHF. The full variable domain, in which reference TRBV19 and TRBJ1-5 provide the parts outside the CDR3, is DGGITQSPKYLFRKEGQNVTLSCEQNLNHDAMYWYRQDPGQGLRLIYYSQIVNDFQKGDIAEGYSVSREKKESFPLTVTSAQKNPTAFYLCASKAGSQPQHFGDGTRLSIL.